This T cell receptor (beta chain) was profiled in a study of post-analysis software for immune sequencing data (dated by TCRdb to the mid-2010s). Regarding the research as a whole: Recorded disease courses included relapsing-remitting, secondary progressive and progressive-relapsing multiple sclerosis, with some patients lacking subtype annotation. The patient repertoires were compared against approximately ten previously published healthy control repertoires obtained from donors aged about 6 to 26 years. A subset of samples was prepared in parallel using single-end sample barcoding, then pooled and co-amplified after Illumina adapter ligation.

Study-wide findings and limitations: Significantly higher frequencies in patients than in controls were found for a handful of TRBV segments, including TRBV5-6, TRBV5-1 and TRBV20-1. Direct clustering with F measure revealed strong co-clustering of samples prepared in the same batch, which led to a batch-effect correction. The control group was slightly older than the multiple sclerosis patient group. Significantly lower normalized Chao1 diversity was found in multiple sclerosis patients than in controls, suggesting substantial peripheral T-cell clonal expansion.

Per the germline V gene, LGHNA is the CDR1 and YNFKEQ is the CDR2. The CDR3 sequence holds 14 residues, the cysteine and phenylalanine included. Only CDR3 DNA remains: 42 bases, in frame from the first base. V drops 0 bases and J drops 0 bases, leaving 3 bases in between. The method was PCR. Sequencing relied on an Illumina HiSeq 2500. To reduce PCR and sequencing biases, unique molecular identifiers were incorporated into the TCR beta cDNA libraries. Roughly 0.5 million cDNA molecules were obtained per 1 to 10 million input T cells, so each molecule approximated one T cell. The same protocol used for the earlier healthy control dataset was applied to prepare and sequence the patient libraries. Within a given batch, samples were prepared together, multiplexed and sequenced on the same HiSeq lane. Per the original workflow: Raw barcoded reads were processed with MIGEC, discarding single-read molecular identifier groups before consensus assembly and CDR3 extraction. Clonotype tables were post-analysed with VDJtools, and diversity was normalized by down-sampling all datasets to the smallest sample size. To correct batch-related cross-sample contamination, repertoire overlap clustering matched CDR3 amino acid sequences but not nucleotide sequences. The raw public data were reprocessed by TCRdb itself: fastp quality trimming at Q25, MiXCR clonotype calling, in-frame beta chains only. Merged by CDR3 protein, the rows form single entries marked with the most common genes and DNA. These V and J calls originate from TCRdb's pipeline instead of the authors' own analysis. This sample holds 500,000 to 600,000 distinct CDR3 sequences; roughly 45% were observed only once. The ten largest clonotypes hold roughly 1.8% of the sample.

TCR beta repertoires were profiled from peripheral blood of 13 young patients with multiple sclerosis to demonstrate the VDJtools post-analysis software. The multiple sclerosis patients were children and adolescents between roughly 6 and 17 years of age. This clonotype showed up just a few times. Its antigen specificity is not known. No base qualities exist here, and no much larger clone lies one base off it. Source material: blood. This chain joins TRBV4-2 to TRBJ1-5, with the D gene too uncertain to name. The receptor was derived from a girl aged 10-17 years with multiple sclerosis. For the CDR3, the sequence is CASSQDRSNQPQHF. The nucleotide sequence is TGTGCCAGCAGCCAAGATCGTAGCAATCAGCCCCAGCATTTT.